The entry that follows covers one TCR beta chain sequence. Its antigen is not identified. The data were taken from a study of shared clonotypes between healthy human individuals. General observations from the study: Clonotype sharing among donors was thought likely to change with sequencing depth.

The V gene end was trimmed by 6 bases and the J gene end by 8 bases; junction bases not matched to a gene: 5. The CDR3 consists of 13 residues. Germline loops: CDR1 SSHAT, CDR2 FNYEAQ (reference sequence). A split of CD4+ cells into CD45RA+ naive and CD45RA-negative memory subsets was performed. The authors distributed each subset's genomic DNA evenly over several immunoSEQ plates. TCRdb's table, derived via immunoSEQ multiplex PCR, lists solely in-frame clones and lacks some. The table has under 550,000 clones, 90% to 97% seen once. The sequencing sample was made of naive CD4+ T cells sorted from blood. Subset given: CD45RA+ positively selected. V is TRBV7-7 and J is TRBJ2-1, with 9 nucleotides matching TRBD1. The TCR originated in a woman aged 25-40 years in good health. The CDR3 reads CASSFTGGDEQFF. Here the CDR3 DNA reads TGTGCCAGCAGTTTTACAGGGGGCGATGAGCAGTTCTTC.